The 8 T cell receptor beta chains below were found in one sample sequenced in a study of blood T cell repertoires in COVID-19. Some clones are missing from TCRdb's copy, which holds only in-frame ones; the method was immunoSEQ multiplex PCR. Here the sample spans approximately 70,000 clones, approximately 90% being singletons. Material for sequencing was peripheral blood. These receptors were taken from a man aged 50 to 59 with COVID-19, enrolled during active disease.

The chain carries TRBV23-1 and TRBJ2-7; 7 bases are shared with TRBD2. TRBV23-1 is an open reading frame whose function is uncertain. The CDR3 covers 14 residues. V lost 4 bases, J lost 6 bases, and 9 bases stayed unmatched. The CDR3 is CASSRLAASIEQYV. CDR3 bases: TGCGCCAGCAGTCGGCTAGCGGCGAGCATCGAGCAGTACGTC.

CDR3 protein: CASSEVLYSNQPQHF. The DNA for the CDR3 is TGTGCCAGCAGTGAAGTCCTTTATAGCAATCAGCCCCAGCATTTT. The chain uses TRBV6-1 and TRBJ1-5; the D is unclear. Germline V gives CDR1 MNHNS, CDR2 SASEGT. Trimming left V 1 base short and J 0 bases short, with 7 bases between. The CDR3 consists of 15 residues.

This rearrangement joins TRBV7-9 to TRBJ1-3, with D unresolved. The CDR3 extends over 15 amino acids. The V end lost 5 bases, the J end lost 0 bases, and 11 bases lay between the germline ends. Germline V gene sequence: CDR1 SEHNR, CDR2 FQNEAQ (reference sequence). Here the CDR3 reads CASSLPGVSGNTIYF. The DNA of the CDR3 is TGTGCCAGCAGCCTACCCGGTGTCTCTGGAAACACCATATATTTT.

On this clone itself: Distinct nucleotide sequences in the sample also encode this CDR3. V and J are TRBV18 and TRBJ2-5; 7 bases are a match to TRBD1. The CDR3 runs to 15 residues. Germline assignment: CDR1 KGHSH and CDR2 LQKENI. The V gene end was trimmed by 0 bases and the J gene end by 0 bases; junction bases not matched to a gene: 1. The CDR3 DNA is TGTGCCAGCTCACCACCGGGACAGTACCAAGAGACCCAGTACTTC. It yields the protein CASSPPGQYQETQYF.

The rearrangement joins TRBV7-2 to TRBJ2-7, with 12 bases identical to TRBD2. Germline assignment: CDR1 SGHTA and CDR2 FQGNSA. This CDR3 has 13 amino acids. Trimming removed 6 bases from V and 4 bases from J; junction bases left unmatched: 1. This CDR3 is CASRTSGSYEQYF. The CDR3 bases are TGTGCCAGCAGGACTAGCGGGAGTTACGAGCAGTACTTC. Variable domain in full (rest from reference TRBV7-2 and TRBJ2-7): GAGVSQSPSNKVTEKGKDVELRCDPISGHTALYWYRQSLGQGLEFLIYFQGNSAPDKSGLPSDRFSAERTGGSVSTLTIQRTQQEDSAVYLCASRTSGSYEQYFGPGTRLTVT.

V gene TRBV9 combines with J gene TRBJ1-2; TRBD1 matches at 7 bases. CDR1 and CDR2 (germline): SGDLS, YYNGEE. Trimming cost V 6 bases and J 8 bases; bases outside gene matches: 19. The CDR3 has 16 amino acids. The DNA of the CDR3 is TGTGCCAGCACCGGGCAGGGGGTGCCCCAGGGGAGCGGCTACACCTTC. Translated: CASTGQGVPQGSGYTF.

V is TRBV19 and J is TRBJ2-5; 7 nucleotides match TRBD1. From germline, CDR1 is LNHDA and CDR2 SQIVND (reference sequence). This CDR3 is 15 amino acids long. V shed 8 bases, J shed 3 bases, and the junction held 12 bases outside the gene matches. The CDR3 nucleotides read TGTGCCAGTTCGACCGGTTCGACAGGGAAAGAGACCCAGTACTTC. It encodes CASSTGSTGKETQYF.

The rearrangement joins TRBV14 to TRBJ1-1; D ambiguous. Germline CDR1 and CDR2: SGHDN and FVKESK. The CDR3 is made up of 12 amino acids. The germline V and J ends were trimmed by 9 bases and 3 bases, with 11 bases remaining between them. CDR3 in amino acids: CASAAEYTEAFF. In nucleotides, the CDR3 is TGTGCCAGTGCCGCGGAATACACTGAAGCTTTCTTT.